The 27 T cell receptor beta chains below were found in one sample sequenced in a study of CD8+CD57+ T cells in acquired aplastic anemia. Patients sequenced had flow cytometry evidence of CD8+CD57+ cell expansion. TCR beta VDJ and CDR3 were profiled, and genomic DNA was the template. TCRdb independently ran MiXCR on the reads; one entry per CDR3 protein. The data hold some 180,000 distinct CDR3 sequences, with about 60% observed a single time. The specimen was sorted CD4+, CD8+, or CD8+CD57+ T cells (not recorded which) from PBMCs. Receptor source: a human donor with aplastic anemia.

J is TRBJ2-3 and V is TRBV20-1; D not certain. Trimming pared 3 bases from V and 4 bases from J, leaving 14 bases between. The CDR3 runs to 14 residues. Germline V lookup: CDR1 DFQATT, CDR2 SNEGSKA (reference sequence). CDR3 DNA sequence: TGCAGTGCTAGTATTAGCTTCGGTCCAGATACGCAGTATTTT. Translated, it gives CSASISFGPDTQYF.

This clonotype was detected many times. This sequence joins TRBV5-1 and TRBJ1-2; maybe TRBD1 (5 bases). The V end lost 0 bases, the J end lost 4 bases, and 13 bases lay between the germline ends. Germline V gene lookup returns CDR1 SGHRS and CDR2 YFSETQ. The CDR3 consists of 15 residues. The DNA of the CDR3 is TGCGCCAGCAGCTTGGGGCAGGGAGGGGTCTATGGCTACACCTTC. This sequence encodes CASSLGQGGVYGYTF. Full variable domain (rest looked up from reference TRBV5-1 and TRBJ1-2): KAGVTQTPRYLIKTRGQQVTLSCSPISGHRSVSWYQQTPGQGLQFLFEYFSETQRNKGNFPGRFSGRQFSNSRSEMNVSTLELGDSALYLCASSLGQGGVYGYTFGSGTRLTVV.

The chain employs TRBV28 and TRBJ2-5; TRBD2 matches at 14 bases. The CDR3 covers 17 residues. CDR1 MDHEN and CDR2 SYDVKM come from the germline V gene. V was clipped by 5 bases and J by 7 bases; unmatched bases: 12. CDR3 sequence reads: CASSAAGLAGAFGTQYF. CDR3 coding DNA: TGTGCCAGCAGTGCAGCGGGACTAGCGGGAGCTTTCGGGACCCAGTACTTC.

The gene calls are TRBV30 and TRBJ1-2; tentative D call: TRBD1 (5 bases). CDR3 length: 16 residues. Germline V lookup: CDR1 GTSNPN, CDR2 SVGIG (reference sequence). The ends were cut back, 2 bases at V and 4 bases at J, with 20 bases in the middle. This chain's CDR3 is CAWSPMLRGPTYGYTF. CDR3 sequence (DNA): TGTGCCTGGAGTCCCATGCTGCGGGGACCGACCTATGGCTACACCTTC.

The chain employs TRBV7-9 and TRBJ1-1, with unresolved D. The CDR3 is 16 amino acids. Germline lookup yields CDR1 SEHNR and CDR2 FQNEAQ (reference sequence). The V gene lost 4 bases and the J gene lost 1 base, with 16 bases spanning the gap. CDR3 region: CASSSQSLGRNTEAFF. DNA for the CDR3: TGTGCCAGCAGCTCCCAGAGTTTAGGCAGGAACACTGAAGCTTTCTTT.

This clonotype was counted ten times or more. The CDR3 here is CASSGTSGGGQYF. The CDR3 nucleotides are TGTGCCAGCAGCGGGACTAGCGGGGGGGGGCAGTATTTT. The chain combines TRBV9 with TRBJ2-3, with 15 bases fitting TRBD2. Germline-derived CDR1 and CDR2 are SGDLS and YYNGEE. With V trimmed by 3 bases and J by 11 bases, 1 base remained unmatched. This CDR3 contains 13 residues.

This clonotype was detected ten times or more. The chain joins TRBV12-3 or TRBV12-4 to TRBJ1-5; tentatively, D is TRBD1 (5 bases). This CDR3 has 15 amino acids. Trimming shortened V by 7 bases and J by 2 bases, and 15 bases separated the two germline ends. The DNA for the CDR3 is TGTGCCAGCAAACGGGGACCCCTCCGCAATCAGCCCCAGCATTTT. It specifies CASKRGPLRNQPQHF.

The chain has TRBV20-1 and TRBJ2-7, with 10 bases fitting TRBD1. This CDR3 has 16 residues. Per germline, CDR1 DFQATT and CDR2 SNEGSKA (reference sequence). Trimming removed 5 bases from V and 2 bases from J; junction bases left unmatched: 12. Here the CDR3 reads CSADRGQDGYTYEQYF. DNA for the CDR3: TGCAGTGCTGACAGGGGGCAGGATGGCTACACCTACGAGCAGTACTTC.

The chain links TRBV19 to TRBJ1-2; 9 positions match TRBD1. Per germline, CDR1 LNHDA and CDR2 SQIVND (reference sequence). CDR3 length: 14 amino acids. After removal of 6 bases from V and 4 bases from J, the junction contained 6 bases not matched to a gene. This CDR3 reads CASRAGTGTYGYTF. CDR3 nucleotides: TGTGCCAGTAGGGCCGGGACAGGGACCTATGGCTACACCTTC.

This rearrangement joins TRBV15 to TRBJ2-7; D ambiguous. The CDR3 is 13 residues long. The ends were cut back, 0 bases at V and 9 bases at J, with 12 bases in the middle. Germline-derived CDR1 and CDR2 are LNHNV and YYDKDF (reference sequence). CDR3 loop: CATSRETLLGQYF. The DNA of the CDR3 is TGTGCCACCAGCAGAGAGACCTTATTGGGGCAGTACTTC.

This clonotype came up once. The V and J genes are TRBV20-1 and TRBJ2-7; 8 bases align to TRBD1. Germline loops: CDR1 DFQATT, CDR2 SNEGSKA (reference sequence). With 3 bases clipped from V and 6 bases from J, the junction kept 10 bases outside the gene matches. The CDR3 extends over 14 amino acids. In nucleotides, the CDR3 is TGCAGTGCTAGCCCGGCGACAGGGGATCGCGAGCAGTACTTC. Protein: CSASPATGDREQYF.

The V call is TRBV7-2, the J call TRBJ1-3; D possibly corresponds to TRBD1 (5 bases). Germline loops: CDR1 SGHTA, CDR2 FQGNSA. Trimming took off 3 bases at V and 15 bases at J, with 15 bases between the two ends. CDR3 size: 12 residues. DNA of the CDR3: TGTGCCAGCAGCTTCCCCAGGGCCGCAGAATATTTT. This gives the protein CASSFPRAAEYF.

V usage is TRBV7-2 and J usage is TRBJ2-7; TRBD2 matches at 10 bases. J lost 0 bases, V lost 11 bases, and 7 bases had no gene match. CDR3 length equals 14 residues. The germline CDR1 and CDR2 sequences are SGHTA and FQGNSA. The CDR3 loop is CAGKAGGPSYEQYF. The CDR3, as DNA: TGTGCCGGCAAAGCGGGGGGGCCCTCCTACGAGCAGTACTTC. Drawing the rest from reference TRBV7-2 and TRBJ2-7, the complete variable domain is GAGVSQSPSNKVTEKGKDVELRCDPISGHTALYWYRQSLGQGLEFLIYFQGNSAPDKSGLPSDRFSAERTGGSVSTLTIQRTQQEDSAVYLCAGKAGGPSYEQYFGPGTRLTVT.

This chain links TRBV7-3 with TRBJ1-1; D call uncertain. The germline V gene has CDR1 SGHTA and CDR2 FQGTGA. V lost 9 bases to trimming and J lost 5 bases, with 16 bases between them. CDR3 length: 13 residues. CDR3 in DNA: TGTGCCAGTGGCCCCGTGGGGAGGACTGAAGCTTTCTTT. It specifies CASGPVGRTEAFF.

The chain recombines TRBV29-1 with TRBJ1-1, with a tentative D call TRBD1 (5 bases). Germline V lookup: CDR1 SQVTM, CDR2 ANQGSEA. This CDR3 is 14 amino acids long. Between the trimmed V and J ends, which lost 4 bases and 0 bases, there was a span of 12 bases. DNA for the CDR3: TGCAGCGTTGTAAGCGACAGCATGAACACTGAAGCTTTCTTT. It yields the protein CSVVSDSMNTEAFF.

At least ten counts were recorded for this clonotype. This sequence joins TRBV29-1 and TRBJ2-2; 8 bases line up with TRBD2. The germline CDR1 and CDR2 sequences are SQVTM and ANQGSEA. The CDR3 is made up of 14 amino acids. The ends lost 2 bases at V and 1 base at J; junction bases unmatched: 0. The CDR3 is CSVELAGNTGELFF. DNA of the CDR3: TGCAGCGTTGAACTAGCGGGGAACACCGGGGAGCTGTTTTTT.

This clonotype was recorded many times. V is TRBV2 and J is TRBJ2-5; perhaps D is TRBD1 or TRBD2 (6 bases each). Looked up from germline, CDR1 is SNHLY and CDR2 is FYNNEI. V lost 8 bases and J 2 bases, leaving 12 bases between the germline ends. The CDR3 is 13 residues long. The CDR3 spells CASPGAVQETQYF. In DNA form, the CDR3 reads TGTGCCAGCCCGGGGGCTGTGCAAGAGACCCAGTACTTC.

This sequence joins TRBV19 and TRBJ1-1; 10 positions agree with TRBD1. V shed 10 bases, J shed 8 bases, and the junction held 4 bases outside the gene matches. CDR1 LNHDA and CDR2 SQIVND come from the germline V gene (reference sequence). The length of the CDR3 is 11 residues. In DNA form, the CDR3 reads TGTGCCACACGACAGGGGGCAGAAGCTTTCTTT. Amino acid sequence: CATRQGAEAFF.

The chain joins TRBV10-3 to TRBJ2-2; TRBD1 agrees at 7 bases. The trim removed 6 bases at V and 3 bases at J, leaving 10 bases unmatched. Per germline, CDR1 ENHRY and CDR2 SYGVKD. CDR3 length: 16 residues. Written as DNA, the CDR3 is TGTGCCATCAGGGCAGGGGGTGGTTCGGACACCGGGGAGCTGTTTTTT. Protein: CAIRAGGGSDTGELFF.

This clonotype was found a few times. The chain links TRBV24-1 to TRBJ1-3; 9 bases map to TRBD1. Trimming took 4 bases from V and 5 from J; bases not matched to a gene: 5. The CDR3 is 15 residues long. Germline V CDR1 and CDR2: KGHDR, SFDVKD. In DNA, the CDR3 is TGTGCCACCAGTGACGGGACAGGGTCTCGAAACACCATATATTTT. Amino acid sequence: CATSDGTGSRNTIYF.

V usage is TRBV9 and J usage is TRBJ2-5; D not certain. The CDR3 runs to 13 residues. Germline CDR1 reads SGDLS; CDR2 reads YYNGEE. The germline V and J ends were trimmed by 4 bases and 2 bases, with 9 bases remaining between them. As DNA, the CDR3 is TGTGCCAGCAGCTTGGCAGAGCAAGAGACCCAGTACTTC. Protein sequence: CASSLAEQETQYF.

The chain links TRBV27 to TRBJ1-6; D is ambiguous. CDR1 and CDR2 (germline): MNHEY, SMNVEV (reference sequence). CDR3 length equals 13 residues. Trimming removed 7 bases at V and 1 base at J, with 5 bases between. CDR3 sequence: CASMGSYNSPLHF. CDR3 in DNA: TGTGCCAGCATGGGTTCCTATAATTCACCCCTCCACTTT.

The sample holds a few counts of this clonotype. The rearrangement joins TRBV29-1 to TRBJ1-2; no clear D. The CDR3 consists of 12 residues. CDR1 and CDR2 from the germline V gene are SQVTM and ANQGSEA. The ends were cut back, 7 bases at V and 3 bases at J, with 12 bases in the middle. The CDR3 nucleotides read TGCAGCGGAACACGGGGAGACTATGGCTACACCTTC. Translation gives CSGTRGDYGYTF.

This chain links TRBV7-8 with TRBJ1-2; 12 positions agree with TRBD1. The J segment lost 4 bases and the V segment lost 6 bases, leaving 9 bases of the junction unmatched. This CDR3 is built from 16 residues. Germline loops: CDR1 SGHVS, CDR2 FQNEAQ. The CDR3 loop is CASRGMGQGASYGYTF. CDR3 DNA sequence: TGTGCCAGCAGGGGTATGGGACAGGGGGCGAGCTATGGCTACACCTTC.

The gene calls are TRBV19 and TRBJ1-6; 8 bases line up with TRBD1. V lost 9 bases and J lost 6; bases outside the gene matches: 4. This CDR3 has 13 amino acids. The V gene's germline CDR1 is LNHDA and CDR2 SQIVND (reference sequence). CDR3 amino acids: CASRDRFNSPLHF. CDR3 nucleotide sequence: TGTGCCAGCCGGGACAGGTTTAATTCACCCCTCCACTTT.

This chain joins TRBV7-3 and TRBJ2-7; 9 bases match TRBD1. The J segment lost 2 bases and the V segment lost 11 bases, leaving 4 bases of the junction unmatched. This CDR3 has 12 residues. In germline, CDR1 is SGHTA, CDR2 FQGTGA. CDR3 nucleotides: TGTGCCGGCCGGGACAGGGCCTACGAGCAGTACTTC. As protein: CAGRDRAYEQYF.

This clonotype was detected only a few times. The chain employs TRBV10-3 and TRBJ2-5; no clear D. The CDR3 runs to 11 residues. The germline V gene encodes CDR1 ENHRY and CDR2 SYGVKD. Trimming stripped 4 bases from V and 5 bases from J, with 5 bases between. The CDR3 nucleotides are TGTGCCATCAGTGGGCCTGAGACCCAGTACTTC. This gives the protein CAISGPETQYF.